One and the same sample provided the 32 T cell receptor beta chains below, sequenced in a study of technical replicates of blood from a handful of donors. Here immunoSEQ multiplex PCR was the method, and the copy in TCRdb shows in-frame clones only, minus some. In the table there are more than 70,000 clones, about 91% of which are singletons. The source material was T cells isolated from PBMCs. Receptor source: a human donor in good health.

The chain links TRBV5-1 to TRBJ1-2; D uncertain. The CDR3 totals 12 residues. The V gene's germline CDR1 is SGHRS and CDR2 YFSETQ. Trimming removed 3 bases from V and 2 bases from J, with 5 bases in between. The CDR3 DNA follows: TGCGCCAGCAGCTCATCAAACTATGGCTACACCTTC. This encodes CASSSSNYGYTF.

This rearrangement joins TRBV19 to TRBJ1-5; a possible D gene is TRBD1 (6 bases). This CDR3 comprises 13 residues. Trimming removed 7 bases from V and 5 bases from J, with 12 bases in between. The germline gives CDR1 LNHDA, CDR2 SQIVND (reference sequence). The CDR3 protein is CASNVDSHQPQHF. For the CDR3, the DNA is TGTGCCAGTAACGTGGACAGTCATCAGCCCCAGCATTTT.

This clone was detected only once. The genes are TRBV25-1 and TRBJ1-6; no definite D call. V was shortened by 4 bases and J by 6 bases, with 13 bases between the two germline ends. The V gene's germline CDR1 is MGHDK and CDR2 SYGVNS. The CDR3 runs to 15 residues. CDR3 loop: CASSGLGEPNSPLHF. In nucleotides, the CDR3 is TGTGCCAGCAGTGGACTGGGAGAACCTAATTCACCCCTCCACTTT.

This chain uses TRBV7-6 with TRBJ2-1; D possibly corresponds to TRBD2 (6 bases). Deletions cut 5 bases from V and 1 base from J, with 12 bases between. Germline-derived CDR1 and CDR2 are SGHVS and FNYEAQ. This CDR3 is 15 amino acids long. The CDR3 reads CASSVGDSSYNEQFF. DNA for the CDR3: TGTGCCAGCAGCGTGGGGGACTCTTCCTACAATGAGCAGTTCTTC.

The V gene is TRBV7-9, the J gene TRBJ1-2, with 7 bases that match TRBD1. Trimming removed 1 base from V and 4 bases from J; junction bases left unmatched: 0. The CDR3 sequence is 13 residues long. Germline V gene data show CDR1 as SEHNR and CDR2 as FQNEAQ (reference sequence). In DNA form, the CDR3 reads TGTGCCAGCAGCTTAGACAGGGGCTATGGCTACACCTTC. Translated: CASSLDRGYGYTF.

The rearrangement links TRBV15 to TRBJ2-2; D might be TRBD1 (6 bases). Germline V gene sequence: CDR1 LNHNV, CDR2 YYDKDF (reference sequence). Trimming took 4 bases from V and 4 from J, leaving 16 bases between them. The CDR3 is made up of 16 amino acids. The CDR3 here is CATSIDRGRATGELFF. CDR3 bases: TGTGCCACCAGCATAGATAGGGGGAGAGCCACCGGGGAGCTGTTTTTT.

This clone was counted a single time. The V gene is TRBV5-4, the J gene TRBJ2-5, with 10 bases that match TRBD2. V was pared by 1 base and J by 2 bases, with 5 bases of the junction left unmatched. The CDR3 sequence is 16 residues long. Germline V gene lookup returns CDR1 SGHNT and CDR2 YYREEE (reference sequence). The DNA for the CDR3 is TGTGCCAGCAGCTTGCCCAGCGGGAGGGCTCAAGAGACCCAGTACTTC. This gives the protein CASSLPSGRAQETQYF. Full variable domain (outside the CDR3, taken from reference TRBV5-4 and TRBJ2-5): ETGVTQSPTHLIKTRGQQVTLRCSSQSGHNTVSWYQQALGQGPQFIFQYYREEENGRGNFPPRFSGLQFPNYSSELNVNALELDDSALYLCASSLPSGRAQETQYFGPGTRLLVL.

The chain has TRBV5-5 and TRBJ2-2; TRBD1 matches at 7 bases. Germline V lookup: CDR1 SGHKS, CDR2 YYEKEE (reference sequence). The V gene end was trimmed by 4 bases and the J gene end by 5 bases; junction bases not matched to a gene: 11. This CDR3 comprises 16 residues. CDR3 bases: TGTGCCAGCAGCGGCAACGTACGGGACAGTACCGGGGAGCTGTTTTTT. Translated: CASSGNVRDSTGELFF.

J is TRBJ2-7 and V is TRBV5-5; D gene ambiguous. Germline CDR1 SGHKS, CDR2 YYEKEE (reference sequence). The germline V and J ends were trimmed by 0 bases and 0 bases, with 7 bases remaining between them. The CDR3 has 14 residues. The CDR3, as DNA: TGTGCCAGCAGCTTGGTTGCCTACTCCTACGAGCAGTACTTC. Translating gives CASSLVAYSYEQYF.

The sample holds one count of this clone. The rearrangement joins TRBV4-1 to TRBJ2-2, with D maybe TRBD1 (5 bases). The length of the CDR3 is 17 residues. Germline assignment: CDR1 MGHRA and CDR2 YSYEKL. Trimming shortened V by 5 bases and J by 7 bases, and 23 bases separated the two germline ends. The chain's CDR3 is CASSFRDRSIIGGELFF. The DNA of the CDR3 is TGCGCCAGCAGCTTTCGCGACAGATCCATAATTGGCGGGGAGCTGTTTTTT.

The J gene is TRBJ2-1, the V gene TRBV5-1, with D perhaps TRBD1 (6 bases). Germline CDR1 is SGHRS and CDR2 is YFSETQ. Trimming left V 2 bases short and J 2 bases short, with 20 bases between. This CDR3 contains 18 residues. The CDR3 DNA is TGCGCCAGCAGCTTCCAGGGGATCGGAATTCAAGCCTACAATGAGCAGTTCTTC. Residues: CASSFQGIGIQAYNEQFF.

The chain links TRBV28 to TRBJ2-7; weak D call: TRBD2 (5 bases). The CDR3 is made up of 15 amino acids. Germline values: CDR1 MDHEN, CDR2 SYDVKM. Trimming removed 4 bases at V and 9 bases at J, with 22 bases between. The CDR3 is CASSSRTGRTLGQYF. DNA for the CDR3: TGTGCCAGCAGTTCACGAACGGGGAGAACGTTAGGGCAGTACTTC. The variable domain in full, with the rest retrieved from reference TRBV28 and TRBJ2-7, is DVKVTQSSRYLVKRTGEKVFLECVQDMDHENMFWYRQDPGLGLRLIYFSYDVKMKEKGDIPEGYSVSREKKERFSLILESASTNQTSMYLCASSSRTGRTLGQYFGPGTRLTVT.

The chain carries TRBV9 and TRBJ2-2; 7 bases line up with TRBD1. CDR1 and CDR2 (germline): SGDLS, YYNGEE. The CDR3 totals 16 residues. After removal of 0 bases from V and 3 bases from J, the junction contained 5 bases not matched to a gene. The CDR3 region is CASSVEGGAHTGELFF. The CDR3 bases are TGTGCCAGCAGCGTAGAAGGGGGCGCACACACCGGGGAGCTGTTTTTT.

V gene TRBV6-6 combines with J gene TRBJ1-1; a possible D gene is TRBD1 (5 bases). The V gene lost 6 bases and the J gene lost 3 bases, with 14 bases spanning the gap. The length of the CDR3 is 14 residues. Germline V gene sequence: CDR1 MNHNY, CDR2 SVGAGI (reference sequence). CDR3 amino acids: CASSRRVGDTEAFF. The CDR3 region has the DNA TGTGCCAGCAGCCGCAGGGTGGGTGACACTGAAGCTTTCTTT.

V gene TRBV5-1 combines with J gene TRBJ1-2; D remains ambiguous. CDR1 is SGHRS and CDR2 is YFSETQ in the germline V gene. Trimming took off 4 bases at V and 1 base at J, with 11 bases between the two ends. CDR3 length: 14 residues. The CDR3 nucleotides read TGCGCCAGCAGCCCCGAAAGAGTTAACTATGGCTACACCTTC. This sequence encodes CASSPERVNYGYTF.

This sequence joins TRBV5-6 and TRBJ2-5; TRBD1 agrees at 9 bases. CDR3 size: 16 residues. Germline CDR1 SGHDT, CDR2 YYEEEE. After removal of 6 bases from V and 1 base from J, the junction contained 10 bases not matched to a gene. CDR3 in amino acids: CASMNRPGQGQETQYF. The CDR3 DNA is TGTGCCAGCATGAACCGTCCGGGACAGGGCCAAGAGACCCAGTACTTC. Complete variable domain (other parts from reference TRBV5-6 and TRBJ2-5): DAGVTQSPTHLIKTRGQQVTLRCSPKSGHDTVSWYQQALGQGPQFIFQYYEEEERQRGNFPDRFSGHQFPNYSSELNVNALLLGDSALYLCASMNRPGQGQETQYFGPGTRLLVL.

This chain uses TRBV2 with TRBJ2-3; D is undetermined. V lost 4 bases and J lost 0, with 11 bases in between. This CDR3 contains 15 residues. Per the germline V gene, CDR1 is SNHLY and CDR2 is FYNNEI. The CDR3 protein is CASSVSVTSTDTQYF. The CDR3 DNA is TGTGCCAGCAGTGTTTCGGTGACTAGCACAGATACGCAGTATTTT.

The genes are TRBV6-6 and TRBJ1-1, with D unclear. The CDR3 spans 14 residues. Trimming took 0 bases from V and 7 from J, leaving 12 bases between them. Germline V gives CDR1 MNHNY, CDR2 SVGAGI (reference sequence). CDR3 DNA: TGTGCCAGCAGTTACTCTAGAGACGGAGGTGAAGCTTTCTTT. It codes for CASSYSRDGGEAFF.

J is TRBJ2-7 and V is TRBV6-1, with TRBD1 matching over 7 bases. The CDR3 spans 14 residues. CDR1 and CDR2 from the germline V gene are MNHNS and SASEGT. With V trimmed by 10 bases and J by 5 bases, 14 bases remained unmatched. In nucleotides, the CDR3 is TGTGCCACCGGACAGGACACGCCCGCGGACGAGCAGTACTTC. Translating it yields CATGQDTPADEQYF.

The rearrangement links TRBV7-9 to TRBJ2-5; possible D gene TRBD1, 5 bases. Germline-derived CDR1 and CDR2 are SEHNR and FQNEAQ (reference sequence). The CDR3 length is 15 residues. V shed 4 bases and J shed 4 bases, with 16 bases lying between them. The CDR3 loop reads CASSSNGATGETQYF. The DNA of the CDR3 is TGTGCCAGCAGCTCCAACGGCGCTACAGGAGAGACCCAGTACTTC. Supplemented by reference TRBV7-9 and TRBJ2-5, the full variable domain reads DTGVSQNPRHKITKRGQNVTFRCDPISEHNRLYWYRQTLGQGPEFLTYFQNEAQLEKSRLLSDRFSAERPKGSFSTLEIQRTEQGDSAMYLCASSSNGATGETQYFGPGTRLLVL.

This chain links TRBV4-1 with TRBJ2-1; 10 nucleotides align to TRBD2. The CDR3 runs 17 residues. The ends lost 3 bases at V and 4 bases at J; junction bases unmatched: 9. Germline V gives CDR1 MGHRA, CDR2 YSYEKL. This CDR3 is CASSHRAGTSEYNEQFF. The CDR3 coding sequence is TGCGCCAGCAGCCACCGAGCCGGGACTAGCGAGTACAATGAGCAGTTCTTC.

The chain has TRBV23-1 and TRBJ2-3; tentative D call: TRBD2 (5 bases). TRBV23-1 is recorded as an ORF, its role being uncertain. The CDR3 loop spans 20 amino acids. Trimming removed 4 bases from V and 0 bases from J, with 26 bases in between. The CDR3, as DNA: TGCGCCAGCAGTCTAGGGCGGATGATAAGCGGCACTCCTAGCACAGATACGCAGTATTTT. This translates into CASSLGRMISGTPSTDTQYF.

This clone was seen a handful of times. The V call is TRBV5-1, the J call TRBJ1-1; D unresolved. V lost 0 bases to trimming and J lost 1 base, with 7 bases between them. The CDR3 contains 14 residues. Germline V lookup: CDR1 SGHRS, CDR2 YFSETQ. The DNA for the CDR3 is TGCGCCAGCAGCTTGGGACATCGGAACACTGAAGCTTTCTTT. It codes for CASSLGHRNTEAFF.

This clone came up once. An end of the junction differs from the germline gene, which may be a read error. The genes are TRBV6-5 and TRBJ2-3; the match to TRBD2 covers 8 bases. The CDR3 loop spans 14 amino acids. In germline, CDR1 is MNHEY, CDR2 SVGAGI. In DNA, the CDR3 is TGTGCCAGCAGTTACTCGATTGGTAGCGGGGCGCCACGTTTT. Protein sequence: CASSYSIGSGAPRF.

The chain recombines TRBV6-1 with TRBJ2-1; maybe TRBD2 (6 bases). Germline assignment: CDR1 MNHNS and CDR2 SASEGT. Trimming cost V 0 bases and J 8 bases, with 14 bases left between them. The CDR3 has 15 amino acids. In DNA form, the CDR3 reads TGTGCCAGCAGTGAAGCTCCGGGGGTTTTGGATGAGCAGTTCTTC. This encodes CASSEAPGVLDEQFF.

The chain carries TRBV27 and TRBJ1-2, with 7 bases fitting TRBD1. Germline-derived CDR1 and CDR2 are MNHEY and SMNVEV (reference sequence). With 8 bases clipped from V and 7 bases from J, the junction kept 10 bases outside the gene matches. The CDR3 sequence is 13 residues long. The CDR3 nucleotides read TGTGCCAGCGGGAATTGGGACAGACGTGGCTACACCTTC. Its translation is CASGNWDRRGYTF.

The genes are TRBV19 and TRBJ2-5, with D possibly matching TRBD2 (5 bases). V was clipped by 0 bases and J by 5 bases, with 16 bases between them. Germline V lookup: CDR1 LNHDA, CDR2 SQIVND (reference sequence). There are 16 residues in the CDR3. CDR3 protein: CASSIDSLASWETQYF. CDR3 DNA: TGTGCCAGTAGTATAGATAGCCTAGCTTCGTGGGAGACCCAGTACTTC.

The CDR3 loop is CASRLTGEQYF. CDR3 coding DNA: TGTGCCAGCAGGCTAACCGGCGAGCAGTACTTC. The chain recombines TRBV28 with TRBJ2-7, with unresolved D. The germline V and J ends were trimmed by 6 bases and 6 bases, with 9 bases remaining between them. The CDR3 has 11 residues. Germline V gives CDR1 MDHEN, CDR2 SYDVKM.

The J gene is TRBJ1-2, the V gene TRBV7-6, with a tentative D call TRBD1 (6 bases). The V gene's germline CDR1 is SGHVS and CDR2 FNYEAQ. The CDR3 is 13 amino acids. Trimming left V 5 bases short and J 6 bases short, with 13 bases between. The CDR3 coding sequence is TGTGCCAGCAGCCCACAGGGAGCTGATGGCTACACCTTC. This codes for CASSPQGADGYTF.

J is TRBJ2-1 and V is TRBV7-9; possibly TRBD2 for D (6 bases). The CDR3 extends over 14 amino acids. V shed 4 bases and J shed 10 bases, with 17 bases lying between them. Germline loops: CDR1 SEHNR, CDR2 FQNEAQ (reference sequence). CDR3 residues: CASSSGLDGGEQFF. The CDR3, as DNA: TGTGCCAGCAGCTCGGGACTCGACGGGGGAGAGCAGTTCTTC.

The chain links TRBV18 to TRBJ1-2, with 10 bases lining up with TRBD1. The germline gives CDR1 KGHSH, CDR2 LQKENI. The J segment lost 5 bases and the V segment lost 3 bases, leaving 3 bases of the junction unmatched. This CDR3 region has 14 residues. The CDR3 loop is CASSPGQGTYGYTF. DNA of the CDR3: TGTGCCAGCTCACCGGGACAGGGGACGTATGGCTACACCTTC.

V usage is TRBV5-1 and J usage is TRBJ2-2; 8 bases align to TRBD1. Germline V CDR1 and CDR2: SGHRS, YFSETQ. Trimming cost V 1 base and J 6 bases; bases outside gene matches: 8. The CDR3 sequence is 16 residues long. The CDR3 spells CASSLQGATGPGELFF. CDR3 DNA: TGCGCCAGCAGCTTGCAGGGGGCAACTGGTCCCGGGGAGCTGTTTTTT.